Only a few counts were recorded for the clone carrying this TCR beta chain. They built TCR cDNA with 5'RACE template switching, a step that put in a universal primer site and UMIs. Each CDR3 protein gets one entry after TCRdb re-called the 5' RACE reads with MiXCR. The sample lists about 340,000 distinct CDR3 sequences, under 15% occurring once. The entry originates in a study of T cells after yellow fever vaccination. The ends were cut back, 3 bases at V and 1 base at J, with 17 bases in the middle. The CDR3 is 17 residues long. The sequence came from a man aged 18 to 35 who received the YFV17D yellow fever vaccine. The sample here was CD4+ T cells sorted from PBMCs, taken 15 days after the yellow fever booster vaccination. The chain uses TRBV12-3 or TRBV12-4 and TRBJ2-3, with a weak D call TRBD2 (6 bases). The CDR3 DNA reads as TGTGCCAGCAGTTTGTGGTTGCGGGGTGAGGGCACAGATACGCAGTATTTT. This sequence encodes CASSLWLRGEGTDTQYF.